This TCR beta chain stems from a study of T cells in Graves' hyperthyroidism and ophthalmopathy. General observations from the study: Researchers found most expanded thyroid clonotypes above 0.001 in blood as well.

This clonotype is medium-sized in the sample. Its antigen is not identified. Amplification yielded TCR beta CDR3 regions, with RNA transcripts as the source. A first-round RT-PCR of the TCR CDR3 used the HTBI primer set. TCRdb passed the multiplex PCR reads through MiXCR, listing each CDR3 protein once. The sample holds just under 750,000 distinct CDR3 sequences, about 35% seen once. Graves' hyperthyroidism without ophthalmopathy progression within 18 months was termed stable. Each diagnosis was grounded in clinical symptoms, serum thyroxine and TRAb, thyroid ultrasound, and orbital computed tomography. Around 9.8 ml fresh peripheral blood yielded the PBMCs. Sequencing used blood. The sequence was obtained from a woman between 40 and 55 years old with Graves' hyperthyroidism.

The CDR3 DNA is TGTGCCAGCAGCTTAGTTGGACTAAACTACGAGCAGTACTTC. It yields the protein CASSLVGLNYEQYF. The J gene is TRBJ2-7, the V gene TRBV7-8; D possibly corresponds to TRBD2 (6 bases). There are 14 residues in the CDR3. V lost 1 base and J 3 bases, leaving 10 bases between the germline ends. The V gene's germline CDR1 is SGHVS and CDR2 FQNEAQ.